The 18 T cell receptor beta chains reported below all come from one sample, sequenced in a study of breast tumors, draining lymph nodes, adjacent tissues (dated by TCRdb to the mid-2010s). Lymph node samples came from the axillary draining lymph nodes of breast cancer patients. Receptor libraries were prepared by multiplex PCR. The run used an Illumina HiSeq 2000. The public reads were reanalyzed by TCRdb: fastp trimming at Q25, MiXCR alignment, in-frame beta chains only. Records with the same CDR3 protein are collapsed into one entry carrying the most frequent genes and DNA. A total of a few hundred thousand distinct CDR3 sequences appear in this sample, under 40% of them only once. Of the sample, about 3.3% falls within the top ten clones. Sequencing was carried out using axillary lymph node tissue. The source is a female donor with breast cancer. Some clones in this sample may be carry-over from other donors' samples.

This clonotype was seen at least ten times. The chain joins TRBV7-3 to TRBJ1-2; TRBD1 aligns across 9 bases. CDR3 length equals 14 residues. Germline V gene lookup returns CDR1 SGHTA and CDR2 FQGTGA. V gave up 5 bases and J gave up 4 bases; unmatched junction bases: 5. The CDR3 sequence: CASSAKTGGYGYTF. In nucleotides, the CDR3 is TGTGCCAGCAGCGCGAAGACAGGGGGCTATGGCTACACCTTC.

The chain is built from TRBV7-9 and TRBJ2-2, with D uncertain. Trimming stripped 5 bases from V and 12 bases from J, with 16 bases between. This CDR3 comprises 13 residues. Germline V gene lookup returns CDR1 SEHNR and CDR2 FQNEAQ (reference sequence). The CDR3 DNA reads as TGTGCCAGCAGCAAAGATGCAGGAGCGAAGCTGTTTTTT. Encoded protein: CASSKDAGAKLFF.

This clonotype was detected a few times. The chain uses TRBV6-6 and TRBJ1-5; 7 positions agree with TRBD1. The CDR3 spans 14 residues. Trimming at V came to 8 bases and at J to 6 bases, leaving 10 bases not matched to a gene. Germline V gene data show CDR1 as MNHNY and CDR2 as SVGAGI (reference sequence). CDR3 in DNA: TGTGCCAGCGGGCAGGGGGGGGAGACTCAGCCCCAGCATTTT. The encoded protein is CASGQGGETQPQHF.

V and J are TRBV9 and TRBJ1-3; weak D call: TRBD1 (5 bases). V lost 1 base, J lost 8 bases, and 22 bases lay in between. The CDR3 covers 17 residues. CDR1 is SGDLS and CDR2 is YYNGEE in the germline V gene. The CDR3 protein is CASSVFDSPTYGYTIYF. The CDR3 DNA follows: TGTGCCAGCAGCGTATTTGACAGTCCAACCTATGGCTACACCATATATTTT.

This chain uses TRBV6-5 with TRBJ2-7; no firm D call. This CDR3 spans 15 amino acids. V lost 5 bases and J 0 bases, leaving 14 bases between the germline ends. The germline CDR1 and CDR2 sequences are MNHEY and SVGAGI. CDR3 nucleotide sequence: TGTGCCAGCAGTCACGGTGCGGCGAGCTCCTACGAGCAGTACTTC. This translates into CASSHGAASSYEQYF.

The chain employs TRBV10-3 and TRBJ2-7; TRBD1 agrees at 11 bases. Germline CDR1 ENHRY, CDR2 SYGVKD. The CDR3 runs 14 residues. V was pared by 10 bases and J by 4 bases, with 9 bases of the junction left unmatched. The CDR3 protein is CATGQGAGFYEQYF. In nucleotides, the CDR3 is TGTGCCACTGGACAGGGGGCAGGGTTTTACGAGCAGTACTTC.

The CDR3 DNA reads TGTGCCAGCACCCCAGGGCGGGCCTTTAACTATGGCTACACCTTC. Its translation is CASTPGRAFNYGYTF. The V call is TRBV7-2, the J call TRBJ1-2, with D possibly being TRBD1 (5 bases). The CDR3 is 15 residues long. The V gene's germline CDR1 is SGHTA and CDR2 FQGNSA. V lost 7 bases to trimming and J lost 1 base, with 16 bases between them.

In its sample, this clonotype was seen many times. V and J are TRBV24-1 and TRBJ2-3, with D hard to call. Trimming removed 4 bases at V and 0 bases at J, with 10 bases between. CDR3 length equals 15 residues. Germline CDR1 reads KGHDR; CDR2 reads SFDVKD. CDR3 DNA: TGTGCCACCAGTGAGACGACCTCTAGCACAGATACGCAGTATTTT. As protein: CATSETTSSTDTQYF.

This clonotype was picked up many times. The chain links TRBV20-1 to TRBJ2-3; 14 bases align to TRBD2. Germline V gene sequence: CDR1 DFQATT, CDR2 SNEGSKA (reference sequence). CDR3 length: 17 amino acids. V gave up 6 bases and J gave up 1 base; unmatched junction bases: 9. CDR3 DNA: TGCAGTGCCACACCCTGGGGACTAGCGGGGGGCACAGATACGCAGTATTTT. Protein sequence: CSATPWGLAGGTDTQYF.

At least ten counts were recorded for this clonotype. This sequence joins TRBV4-3 and TRBJ2-1; D remains ambiguous. V gave up 0 bases and J gave up 4 bases, with 10 bases separating them. The CDR3 length is 15 residues. CDR1 and CDR2 from the germline V gene are LGHNA and YSLEER. CDR3 DNA: TGCGCCAGCAGCCAAGATCAGGAAGGATACAATGAGCAGTTCTTC. Encoded protein: CASSQDQEGYNEQFF.

There are many counts of this clonotype. The J gene is TRBJ2-1, the V gene TRBV4-1; possibly TRBD1 for D (5 bases). There are 15 residues in the CDR3. Trimming took off 6 bases at V and 6 bases at J, with 18 bases between the two ends. From germline, CDR1 is MGHRA and CDR2 YSYEKL. In nucleotides, the CDR3 is TGCGCCAGCAGTCAATCCATGCAGGGAATCAATGAGCAGTTCTTC. It yields the protein CASSQSMQGINEQFF.

This clonotype was seen at least ten times. The chain links TRBV7-9 to TRBJ1-4; maybe TRBD1 (6 bases). The germline gives CDR1 SEHNR, CDR2 FQNEAQ (reference sequence). The CDR3 runs to 16 residues. Trimming removed 5 bases at V and 5 bases at J, with 18 bases between. CDR3 sequence (DNA): TGTGCCAGCAGCCCATCCAAGACAGGTGCCAATGAAAAACTGTTTTTT. Protein sequence: CASSPSKTGANEKLFF.

This clonotype was counted at least ten times. The gene calls are TRBV7-3 and TRBJ2-1; 11 nucleotides line up with TRBD1. With V trimmed by 6 bases and J by 6 bases, 1 base remained unmatched. CDR3 length: 13 amino acids. In germline, CDR1 is SGHTA, CDR2 FQGTGA. The CDR3 nucleotides are TGTGCCAGCAGGGGGACAGGGGGCAATGAGCAGTTCTTC. Translating gives CASRGTGGNEQFF.

Many counts were recorded for this clonotype. V is TRBV12-5 and J is TRBJ1-5; D perhaps matches TRBD1 (6 bases). Trimming cost V 6 bases and J 6 bases, with 18 bases left between them. The CDR3 is 15 residues long. Germline CDR1 reads LGHNT; CDR2 reads FRNRAP. For the CDR3, the DNA is TGTGCTAGTGGACCCCGGACAGCCCGGGTTCAGCCCCAGCATTTT. Its translation: CASGPRTARVQPQHF.

The chain combines TRBV2 with TRBJ2-5, with 9 nucleotides matching TRBD1. The V and J ends lost 5 bases and 4 bases, in that order; junction bases with no gene match: 8. There are 15 residues in the CDR3. From germline, CDR1 is SNHLY and CDR2 FYNNEI. The CDR3 loop is CASSNDRGIGETQYF. The CDR3 DNA sequence: TGTGCCAGCAGTAACGACAGGGGGATCGGAGAGACCCAGTACTTC. Combining the CDR3 with reference TRBV2 and TRBJ2-5 gives the whole variable domain EPEVTQTPSHQVTQMGQEVILRCVPISNHLYFYWYRQILGQKVEFLVSFYNNEISEKSEIFDDQFSVERPDGSNFTLKIRSTKLEDSAMYFCASSNDRGIGETQYFGPGTRLLVL.

This clonotype was counted at least ten times. In DNA, the CDR3 is TGTGCCAGCAGTCGGGACAGGGTTGGGACCGGGGAGCTGTTTTTT. This encodes CASSRDRVGTGELFF. The rearrangement joins TRBV6-6 to TRBJ2-2, with 9 bases aligning to TRBD1. Trimming cost V 5 bases and J 5 bases; bases outside gene matches: 6. CDR3 length equals 15 residues. Germline values: CDR1 MNHNY, CDR2 SVGAGI (reference sequence).

This clonotype was seen at least ten times. V and J are TRBV20-1 and TRBJ2-1; D may be TRBD2 (7 bases). The CDR3 has 13 amino acids. CDR1 and CDR2 (germline): DFQATT, SNEGSKA (reference sequence). The CDR3 bases are TGCAAGCTAGGGGGAGGGTCCTACAATGAGCAGTTCTTC. The encoded protein is CKLGGGSYNEQFF.

Ten or more counts support this clonotype. The V and J genes are TRBV18 and TRBJ2-5; unclear D gene. The germline V and J ends were trimmed by 3 bases and 3 bases, with 2 bases remaining between them. Germline CDR1 and CDR2: KGHSH and LQKENI. The CDR3 loop spans 11 amino acids. The CDR3 loop is CASSPEETQYF. The CDR3 DNA reads as TGTGCCAGCTCACCGGAAGAGACCCAGTACTTC. Supplemented by reference TRBV18 and TRBJ2-5, the full variable domain reads NAGVMQNPRHLVRRRGQEARLRCSPMKGHSHVYWYRQLPEEGLKFMVYLQKENIIDESGMPKERFSAEFPKEGPSILRIQQVVRGDSAAYFCASSPEETQYFGPGTRLLVL.